A selection of T cell receptor beta chains follows, all from one sample in a study of human T cells and chemical hapten exposure. MiXCR was run by TCRdb on the RACE reads, yielding one entry per CDR3 protein. The sample has 280,000 or so distinct CDR3 sequences; almost 8% are singletons. Sequencing used whole blood, obtained in connection with sensitization to the hapten diphenylcyclopropenone (DPC). Receptors were obtained from a man younger than 35 with alopecia areata. Some clones in this sample may be carry-over from other donors' samples. The CDR3 runs from the conserved cysteine through the conserved F or W. D genes are given only for firm matches. Size values are once, few and many counts, or a class for expanded clones, and some rows have none.

D gene	J gene	clone size	V gene	CDR3 DNA	CDR3 protein
TRBD1	TRBJ1-3	few	TRBV6-1	TGTGCCAGCAGTGAGGACAGGGGGACTGGAAACACCATATATTTT	CASSEDRGTGNTIYF
NA	TRBJ1-2	few	TRBV20-1	TGCAGTGCTAGAGCCGAACAGGGTGACTATGGCTACACCTTC	CSARAEQGDYGYTF
NA	TRBJ1-5	few	TRBV11-2	TGTGCCAGCAGCCTACTAACTGGTAATAATCAGCCCCAGCATTTT	CASSLLTGNNQPQHF
NA	TRBJ2-5	few	TRBV5-6	TGTGCCAGCAGCTGGAGGCAGACCCAGTACTTC	CASSWRQTQYF
NA	TRBJ2-5	NA	TRBV4-3	TGCGCCAGCAGCCAAGACTCGAACATGGGAGAGACCCAGTACTTC	CASSQDSNMGETQYF
NA	TRBJ2-2	few	TRBV11-1	TGTGCCAGCAGCCGAGCCGGGTTGCACACCGGGGAGCTGTTTTTT	CASSRAGLHTGELFF
NA	TRBJ2-3	NA	TRBV7-2	TGTGCCAGCAGCTGCAGGGGTTTTGGCACAGATACGCAGTATTTT	CASSCRGFGTDTQYF
TRBD1	TRBJ2-4	few	TRBV11-2	TGTGCCAGCAGCTCGAACAGGGGGCAGGCAAACATTCAGTACTTC	CASSSNRGQANIQYF
NA	TRBJ1-1	NA	TRBV20-1	TGCAGTGCTCTGTCCCCGGCGTATGAAGCTTTCTTT	CSALSPAYEAFF
TRBD1	TRBJ2-4	few	TRBV3-1	TGTGCCAGCAGCCAAGGGACAGGGGGAATTAATGGAAACATTCAGTACTTC	CASSQGTGGINGNIQYF
NA	TRBJ1-6	NA	TRBV3-1	TGTGCCAGCAGCCCACACCGGCGGGGTTATAATTCACCCCTCCACTTT	CASSPHRRGYNSPLHF
NA	TRBJ1-1	many	TRBV3-1	TGTGCCAGCAGCCAAAGGTGGGGACCCGGGCGTAAGACTGAAGCTTTCTTT	CASSQRWGPGRKTEAFF
NA	TRBJ2-3	many	TRBV28	TGTGCCAGCAGTTTAGGGACGCAGTATTTT	CASSLGTQYF
TRBD1	TRBJ1-6	NA	TRBV12-3/TRBV12-4	TGTGCCAGCAGAGACGGACAGGGCGGTGATTCACCCCTCCACTTT	CASRDGQGGDSPLHF
TRBD1	TRBJ2-3	few	TRBV29-1	TGCAGCGTTGTTCGGCGCCAGGGGGTGGTCACAGATACGCAGTATTTT	CSVVRRQGVVTDTQYF
TRBD2	TRBJ2-1	NA	TRBV6-5	TGTGCCAGCACCGGGGGGGACCGGAATGAGCAGTTCTTC	CASTGGDRNEQFF
TRBD1	TRBJ2-3	NA	TRBV7-6	TGTGCCAGCAGCTCTCGACAGGGGCCAAACACAGATACGCAGTATTTT	CASSSRQGPNTDTQYF
NA	TRBJ2-3	many	TRBV7-9	TGTGCCACCCCCGACGTCACAGATACGCAGTATTTT	CATPDVTDTQYF
NA	TRBJ2-5	many	TRBV7-9	TGTGCCAGCAGCTTAAGCTCCAGCTCTGAGACCCAGTACTTC	CASSLSSSSETQYF
NA	TRBJ2-3	NA	TRBV27	TGTGCCAGTAATGGAGGGGGGGCAACAGATACGCAGTATTTT	CASNGGGATDTQYF
NA	TRBJ1-1	NA	TRBV4-3	TGCGCCAGCAGCCAAGTGGAGGGGATGAACACTGAAGCTTTCTTT	CASSQVEGMNTEAFF
NA	TRBJ2-2	few	TRBV29-1	TGCAGCGTAGAGGACGGGAACACCGGGGAGCTGTTTTTT	CSVEDGNTGELFF
TRBD1	TRBJ1-5	few	TRBV5-1	TGCGCCAGCAGCCCGACAGGGGGGATTAGCAATCAGCCCCAGCATTTT	CASSPTGGISNQPQHF
NA	TRBJ1-1	many	TRBV7-9	TGTGCCAGCAGCCTAGATTTGGGTTGGACTGAAGCTTTCTTT	CASSLDLGWTEAFF
TRBD1	TRBJ1-1	many	TRBV12-3/TRBV12-4	TGTGCCAGCAGTTCAAGGACAGGGAACACTGAAGCTTTCTTT	CASSSRTGNTEAFF
NA	TRBJ2-5	few	TRBV20-1	TGCAGTGCTAGTACGCCTCCCGACGGGACCGCGTTTGAGACCCAGTACTTC	CSASTPPDGTAFETQYF
TRBD1	TRBJ1-1	NA	TRBV7-8	TGTGCCAGCAGCTTAACAGGACAGGCGAACACTGAAGCTTTCTTT	CASSLTGQANTEAFF
NA	TRBJ2-5	NA	TRBV6-5	TGTGCCAGCAGTATGAACTTGGGGCCCCCCGGGGAGACCCAGTACTTC	CASSMNLGPPGETQYF
NA	TRBJ1-1	few	TRBV2	TGTGCCAGCAGTGTGATAGGGATTACCTTCGCGAACACTGAAGCTTTCTTT	CASSVIGITFANTEAFF
NA	TRBJ1-3	NA	TRBV4-1	TGCGCCAGCAGCCAAGAAACAGGGCACTCCATATATTTT	CASSQETGHSIYF
NA	TRBJ1-5	many	TRBV6-5	TGTGCCAGCAGTATGGAGAGGGAGGGCCAGCCCCAGCATTTT	CASSMEREGQPQHF
NA	TRBJ1-4	many	TRBV29-1	TGCAGCGTTTCTCGGGACGGCTCAACTAATGAAAAACTGTTTTTT	CSVSRDGSTNEKLFF
NA	TRBJ1-1	NA	TRBV12-3/TRBV12-4	TGTGCCAGCAGCAGATCCCACCCCAGGGTTTTCTTT	CASSRSHPRVFF
NA	TRBJ2-2	NA	TRBV4-1	TGCGCCAGCAGCCAAGATTCCGGGGATAACACCGGGGAGCTGTTTTTT	CASSQDSGDNTGELFF
NA	TRBJ2-5	NA	TRBV7-6	TGTGCCAGCAGTCAGTTCCGGGGTGGGTCCCAGTACTTC	CASSQFRGGSQYF
TRBD2	TRBJ2-7	many	TRBV20-1	TGCAGTGCTAGAGATCGGCTAGCGGAGCCCTACGAGCAGTACTTC	CSARDRLAEPYEQYF
NA	TRBJ1-2	few	TRBV12-3/TRBV12-4	TGTGCCAGCAGTTCCCAGGGTTTTGGCTACACCTTC	CASSSQGFGYTF
NA	TRBJ2-2	few	TRBV27	TGTGCCACCCAGTTTACGTGGAACACCGGGGAGCTGTTTTTT	CATQFTWNTGELFF
TRBD2	TRBJ2-3	many	TRBV20-1	TGCAGTGCTAGAGGCTGGGGGAGGGCAGATACGCAGTATTTT	CSARGWGRADTQYF
NA	TRBJ1-2	few	TRBV3-1	TGTGCCAGCAGCCAAGATCATGGTCGGACCTATGGCTACACCTTC	CASSQDHGRTYGYTF
NA	TRBJ2-5	NA	TRBV18	TGTGCCAGCTTTACCGAGGGCCTAGGAGAGACCCAGTACTTC	CASFTEGLGETQYF
NA	TRBJ2-3	NA	TRBV4-3	TGCGCCAGCAGCTACCGAGCTGGGGAAGATACGCAGTATTTT	CASSYRAGEDTQYF
NA	TRBJ1-6	NA	TRBV7-9	TGTGCCAGCAGCTTCGTAGGGGACGGGAATTCACCCCTCCACTTT	CASSFVGDGNSPLHF
NA	TRBJ1-1	NA	TRBV20-1	TGCAGTGCTAGAAGGGGTGTCACTGAAGCTTTCTTT	CSARRGVTEAFF
TRBD1	TRBJ2-2	NA	TRBV5-1	TGCGCCAGCAGCCCCCGGGACAGAACGAACACCGGGGAGCTGTTTTTT	CASSPRDRTNTGELFF
NA	TRBJ1-1	few	TRBV10-3	TGTGCCGGCCAACAGGGAAGGAACACTGAAGCTTTCTTT	CAGQQGRNTEAFF
NA	TRBJ1-5	NA	TRBV9	TGTGCCAGCAGCGTAGGTTCGGGGGGGAATCAGCCCCAGCATTTT	CASSVGSGGNQPQHF
NA	TRBJ1-2	many	TRBV2	TGTGCCAGCAGTGAAGGGACTATCGGAGACTATGGCTACACCTTC	CASSEGTIGDYGYTF
TRBD2	TRBJ2-3	few	TRBV5-1	TGCGCCAGCTTGGGAGGGGATACGCAGTATTTT	CASLGGDTQYF
NA	TRBJ1-2	once	TRBV28	TGTGCCAGCAGTTGGCAGGGGCCGGACTATGGCTACACCTTC	CASSWQGPDYGYTF
NA	TRBJ2-1	many	TRBV5-1	TGCGCCAGCAGAAAGGGCCATAGCTCCTACAATGAGCAGTTCTTC	CASRKGHSSYNEQFF
NA	TRBJ2-7	few	TRBV28	TGTGCCAGCAGTTTAGCCGGGGAGAGCTCCTACGAGCAGTACTTC	CASSLAGESSYEQYF
NA	TRBJ1-2	few	TRBV6-2/TRBV6-3	TGTGCCAGCAGTTACTTCAGGTCCTATGGCTACACCTTC	CASSYFRSYGYTF
NA	TRBJ1-1	many	TRBV9	TGTGCCAGCAGCGTAGCTGGGCACCTGAACACTGAAGCTTTCTTT	CASSVAGHLNTEAFF
TRBD1	TRBJ2-1	NA	TRBV20-1	TGCAGTGCTAGAGATCTGGCTACACAGGGGCGAAATGAGCAGTTCTTC	CSARDLATQGRNEQFF
TRBD1	TRBJ1-5	few	TRBV5-6	TGTGCCAGCAGCTTTGGACAGGGTCTCTCCCAGCCCCAGCATTTT	CASSFGQGLSQPQHF
TRBD2	TRBJ2-7	many	TRBV12-3/TRBV12-4	TGTGCCAGCAGCCGGGGGGTCGGCGAGCAGTACTTC	CASSRGVGEQYF
TRBD1	TRBJ1-6	NA	TRBV25-1	TGTGCCAGCAAGCCAGGGACAGACTATAATTCACCCCTCCACTTT	CASKPGTDYNSPLHF
TRBD2	TRBJ2-1	few	TRBV3-1	TGTGCCAGCAGCTCAACTAGCGGGGAGCCCTACAATGAGCAGTTCTTC	CASSSTSGEPYNEQFF
NA	TRBJ2-5	many	TRBV15	TGTGCCACCAGCAGAGATTACTCAGAGGGAGAGACCCAGTACTTC	CATSRDYSEGETQYF